The clone carrying this T cell receptor beta chain appeared a few times. Its target is unknown. The data were obtained in a study of CD8+ T cells in alopecia areata. The germline V gene has CDR1 MDHEN and CDR2 SYDVKM. V was clipped by 6 bases and J by 2 bases; unmatched bases: 4. This CDR3 contains 13 residues. Researchers sorted CD4+ cells into CD25+CD127- cells for a few patients. Peripheral blood and lesional scalp punch biopsies were taken from alopecia areata patients. Investigators sorted PBMCs to obtain both CD4+ and CD8+ T cells. RNA extraction was followed by reverse transcription into cDNA, which acted as the sequencing template. TCRdb's copy holds only in-frame clones and misses some; the assay was immunoSEQ multiplex PCR. The table lists some 20,000 clones, around 62% of them singletons. Study-level findings and limits: Higher clonality than in normal scalp was seen in lesional scalp, especially alopecia totalis/universalis. Scalp data also include sequences from resident alphabeta T cells of normal skin.

This sequence was found in a human donor with alopecia areata. This chain connects TRBV28 to TRBJ2-7; 7 nucleotides line up with TRBD2. Sequencing used CD4+ Tregs sorted from blood. The CDR3 DNA follows: TGTGCCAGCAGCCAACTAGCGCCCTACGAGCAGTACTTC. Residues: CASSQLAPYEQYF.